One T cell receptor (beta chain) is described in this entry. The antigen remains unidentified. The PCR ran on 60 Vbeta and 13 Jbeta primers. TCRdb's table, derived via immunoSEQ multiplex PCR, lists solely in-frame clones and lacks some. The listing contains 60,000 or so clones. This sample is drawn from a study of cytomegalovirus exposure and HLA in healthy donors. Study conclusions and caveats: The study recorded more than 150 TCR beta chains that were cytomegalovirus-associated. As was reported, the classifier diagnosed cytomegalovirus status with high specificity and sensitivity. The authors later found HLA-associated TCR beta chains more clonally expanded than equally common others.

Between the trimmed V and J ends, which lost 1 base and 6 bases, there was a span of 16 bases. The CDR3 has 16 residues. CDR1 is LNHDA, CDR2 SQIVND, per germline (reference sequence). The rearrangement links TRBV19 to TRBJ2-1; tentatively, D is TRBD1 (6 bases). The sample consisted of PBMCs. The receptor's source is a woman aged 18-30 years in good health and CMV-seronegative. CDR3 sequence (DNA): TGTGCCAGTAGTATAGCGGGACAAATAACCCGCAATGAGCAGTTCTTC. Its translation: CASSIAGQITRNEQFF.